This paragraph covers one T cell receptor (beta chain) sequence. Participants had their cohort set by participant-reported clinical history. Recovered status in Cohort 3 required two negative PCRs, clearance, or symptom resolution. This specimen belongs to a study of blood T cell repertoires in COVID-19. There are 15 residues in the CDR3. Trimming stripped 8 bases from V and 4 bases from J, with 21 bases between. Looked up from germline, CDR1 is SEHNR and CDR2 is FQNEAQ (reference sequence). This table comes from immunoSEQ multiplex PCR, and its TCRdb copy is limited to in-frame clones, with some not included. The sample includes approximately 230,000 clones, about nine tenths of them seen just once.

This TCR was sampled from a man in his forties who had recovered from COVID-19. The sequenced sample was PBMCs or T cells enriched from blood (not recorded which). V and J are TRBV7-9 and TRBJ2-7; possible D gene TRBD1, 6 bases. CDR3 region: CASSPRRGRVYEQYF. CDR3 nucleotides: TGTGCCAGCTCCCCCCGCAGGGGAAGGGTGTACGAGCAGTACTTC.